The subject of this entry is one T cell receptor (beta chain). The antigen remains unidentified. This clone may be a read error of a much larger clone one base away. Researchers reported that TCR beta cDNA libraries carried unique molecular identifiers. Researchers reported around 510,000 cDNA molecules coming from approximately 0.91 to 9.4 million T cells. TCRdb re-called the PCR reads with MiXCR, one entry per CDR3 protein. The sample includes about 190,000 distinct CDR3 sequences, 29% of them seen just once. The data stem from a study of post-analysis software for immune sequencing data. Study overall: Relapsing-remitting, secondary progressive and progressive-relapsing multiple sclerosis were all included among the disease courses. Study-level results: Controls showed significantly higher normalized Chao1 diversity than did multiple sclerosis patients. About five TRBV segments were more frequent in patients than controls; TRBV5-6, TRBV5-1 and TRBV20-1 belonged to this group. F measure grouped same-batch samples tightly together.

The V gene lost 7 bases and the J gene lost 5 bases, with 17 bases spanning the gap. Per germline, CDR1 SNHLY and CDR2 FYNNEI. The CDR3 has 14 amino acids. Sample: blood. This chain uses TRBV2 with TRBJ1-2, with unresolved D. The clonotype originates from a girl aged 2-17 years with multiple sclerosis. CDR3: CASTAQRAMYGYTF. The CDR3 coding sequence is TGTGCCAGCACAGCACAGAGGGCTATGTATGGCTACACCTTC.